One sample yielded the 22 T cell receptor beta chains listed below, sequenced in a study of response to subunit inactivated influenza vaccine. Each CDR3 protein gets one entry after TCRdb re-called the RT-PCR reads with MiXCR. Among some 640,000 distinct CDR3 sequences listed, more than 11% were seen once. The sequencing used PBMCs from blood, collected 14 days before vaccination. The receptors here all came from a man aged 45 to 65 who received an inactivated influenza vaccine.

The J gene is TRBJ2-7, the V gene TRBV20-1, with D perhaps matching TRBD2 (5 bases). The CDR3 totals 11 residues. Germline loops: CDR1 DFQATT, CDR2 SNEGSKA (reference sequence). V lost 7 bases, J lost 3 bases, and 10 bases lay in between. In DNA, the CDR3 is TGCAGTGTACAGAGGGACTACGAGCAGTACTTC. Protein sequence: CSVQRDYEQYF.

The chain uses TRBV7-2 and TRBJ2-5, with TRBD2 matching 9 bases. This CDR3 has 16 amino acids. Unmatched junction bases numbered 12, after V lost 5 bases and J lost 5 bases. Germline CDR1 reads SGHTA; CDR2 reads FQGNSA. CDR3 in DNA: TGTGCCAGCAGCCCGCTAGCGGGGATTGGTTTGGAGACCCAGTACTTC. It codes for CASSPLAGIGLETQYF.

The rearrangement uses TRBV28 and TRBJ1-6; 7 bases line up with TRBD1. The length of the CDR3 is 14 residues. Per germline, CDR1 MDHEN and CDR2 SYDVKM. Trimming at V came to 4 bases and at J to 6 bases, leaving 3 bases not matched to a gene. The chain's CDR3 is CASSSGGSNSPLHF. CDR3 nucleotides: TGTGCCAGCAGTTCAGGGGGATCTAATTCACCCCTCCACTTT.

The gene calls are TRBV5-1 and TRBJ1-1, with no clear D. V dropped 3 bases and J dropped 8 bases, with 8 bases sitting between them. CDR1 and CDR2 (germline): SGHRS, YFSETQ. The CDR3 spans 11 residues. The CDR3 spells CASSSELEAFF. The CDR3 region has the DNA TGCGCCAGCAGCTCCGAATTGGAAGCTTTCTTT.

The chain joins TRBV7-8 to TRBJ2-1; TRBD1 aligns across 8 bases. V gave up 5 bases and J gave up 0 bases; unmatched junction bases: 18. The germline V gene encodes CDR1 SGHVS and CDR2 FQNEAQ. CDR3 length: 20 amino acids. CDR3 region: CASSEPWDRITQSSYNEQFF. The CDR3 nucleotides are TGTGCCAGCAGCGAACCCTGGGACAGGATAACCCAGAGCTCCTACAATGAGCAGTTCTTC.

The chain employs TRBV9 and TRBJ2-2, with D possibly being TRBD1 (7 bases). Germline V lookup: CDR1 SGDLS, CDR2 YYNGEE. The germline V and J ends were trimmed by 4 bases and 4 bases, with 20 bases remaining between them. This CDR3 comprises 17 residues. CDR3 in amino acids: CASSTLGRQGGTGELFF. The CDR3 DNA sequence: TGTGCCAGCAGCACACTAGGACGACAGGGAGGCACCGGGGAGCTGTTTTTT. Full variable domain (rest looked up from reference TRBV9 and TRBJ2-2): DSGVTQTPKHLITATGQRVTLRCSPRSGDLSVYWYQQSLDQGLQFLIQYYNGEERAKGNILERFSAQQFPDLHSELNLSSLELGDSALYFCASSTLGRQGGTGELFFGEGSRLTVL.

This clonotype has more than one count but fewer than ten. In DNA, the CDR3 is TGTGCCAGCAGCTCCCGGGACAGGGGGCTTTATAACTATGGCTACACCTTC. Residues: CASSSRDRGLYNYGYTF. The chain is built from TRBV28 and TRBJ1-2, with TRBD1 matching 12 bases. CDR1 and CDR2 from the germline V gene are MDHEN and SYDVKM. J was trimmed by 1 base and V by 6 bases; bases with no gene match: 9. This CDR3 comprises 17 residues.

This clonotype has more than one count but fewer than ten. CDR3 sequence reads: CASLTAYEQYF. The CDR3 coding sequence is TGTGCCAGTCTCACGGCCTACGAGCAGTACTTC. The rearrangement joins TRBV6-1 to TRBJ2-7; no firm D call. The CDR3 is made up of 11 amino acids. Germline V lookup: CDR1 MNHNS, CDR2 SASEGT. V lost 9 bases, J lost 2 bases, and 8 bases lay in between.

This clonotype has just a few counts. The J gene is TRBJ2-7, the V gene TRBV28; D perhaps matches TRBD2 (5 bases). This CDR3 comprises 15 residues. Germline V gives CDR1 MDHEN, CDR2 SYDVKM. The V gene lost 5 bases and the J gene lost 4 bases, with 18 bases spanning the gap. The CDR3 protein is CASSTPGSRKYEQYF. The CDR3, as DNA: TGTGCCAGCAGTACTCCGGGATCAAGGAAGTACGAGCAGTACTTC.

The chain uses TRBV5-1 and TRBJ2-5; D is unresolved. Germline V gene lookup returns CDR1 SGHRS and CDR2 YFSETQ. The V end was cut by 0 bases, the J end by 12 bases, with 15 bases between. The CDR3 has 13 amino acids. The DNA for the CDR3 is TGCGCCAGCAGCTTGGCATCGGACCCGATCAAGTACTTC. This sequence encodes CASSLASDPIKYF.

The rearrangement uses TRBV10-3 and TRBJ1-3; D may be TRBD1 (5 bases). Trimming cost V 10 bases and J 0 bases, with 16 bases left between them. This CDR3 is built from 15 residues. Looked up from germline, CDR1 is ENHRY and CDR2 is SYGVKD. The CDR3 DNA is TGTGCCAGCAGGCGGGACGGACACTCTGGAAACACCATATATTTT. This codes for CASRRDGHSGNTIYF.

As DNA, the CDR3 is TGTGCCAGCAGCCCCACAGGGGGCGAGCAGTACTTC. It encodes CASSPTGGEQYF. The chain combines TRBV7-2 with TRBJ2-7; the match to TRBD1 covers 8 bases. J lost 6 bases, V lost 5 bases, and 3 bases had no gene match. The germline V gene encodes CDR1 SGHTA and CDR2 FQGNSA. The CDR3 spans 12 residues.

Of note for this clonotype: A read error may produce the germline difference seen at one junction end. The V call is TRBV6-2 or TRBV6-3, the J call TRBJ2-1; no clear D gene. CDR3 size: 12 residues. CDR1 MNHEY and CDR2 SVGEGT come from the germline V gene. CDR3 in DNA: TGTGCCAGCAGTTACTCTCTGGGTGAGCGGTTCTTC. Translating it yields CASSYSLGERFF.

The V gene is TRBV20-1, the J gene TRBJ2-7; D unclear. CDR3 size: 11 residues. In germline, CDR1 is DFQATT, CDR2 SNEGSKA (reference sequence). Trimming left V 0 bases short and J 6 bases short, with 6 bases between. CDR3 sequence (DNA): TGCAGTGCTAGAGAAGGTTCCGAGCAGTACTTC. It encodes CSAREGSEQYF.

This clonotype was found a few times. This chain connects TRBV27 to TRBJ1-4; D not certain. The germline V gene has CDR1 MNHEY and CDR2 SMNVEV (reference sequence). V lost 6 bases, J lost 1 base, and 15 bases lay in between. This CDR3 has 16 residues. The CDR3 spells CASRAFFGQTNEKLFF. As DNA, the CDR3 is TGTGCCAGCAGAGCCTTTTTCGGGCAAACTAATGAAAAACTGTTTTTT.

The chain links TRBV7-2 to TRBJ2-2; 11 nucleotides agree with TRBD2. CDR1 is SGHTA, CDR2 FQGNSA, per germline. V trimming: 5 bases; J trimming: 0 bases; junction bases outside the gene matches: 2. The length of the CDR3 is 16 residues. The CDR3: CASSAGLAANTGELFF. CDR3 in DNA: TGTGCCAGCAGCGCGGGACTAGCGGCGAACACCGGGGAGCTGTTTTTT.

The table lists this clonotype with many counts. The chain employs TRBV30 and TRBJ1-2; D gene unclear. CDR1 and CDR2 (germline): GTSNPN, SVGIG (reference sequence). Trimming cost V 3 bases and J 5 bases, with 16 bases left between them. The CDR3 is 14 amino acids. In nucleotides, the CDR3 is TGTGCCTGGAGCGGAGATCCGACGGATTATGGCTACACCTTC. Protein product: CAWSGDPTDYGYTF.

This clonotype showed up just a few times. The chain links TRBV20-1 to TRBJ2-2; possibly TRBD2 for D (6 bases). The V and J ends lost 6 bases and 7 bases respectively, with 15 bases between them. The CDR3 is made up of 13 amino acids. Germline V gene sequence: CDR1 DFQATT, CDR2 SNEGSKA (reference sequence). The CDR3 here is CSAEGLRGGELFF. The CDR3 region has the DNA TGCAGTGCGGAGGGCCTTAGGGGCGGGGAGCTGTTTTTT.

The chain recombines TRBV12-3 or TRBV12-4 with TRBJ1-1; D gene ambiguous. V lost 7 bases, J lost 6 bases, and 12 bases lay in between. There are 12 residues in the CDR3. DNA of the CDR3: TGTGCCAGCAATTCTTTGGGATCTGAAGCTTTCTTT. Its protein product is CASNSLGSEAFF.

This chain joins TRBV6-1 and TRBJ2-1; 10 bases agree with TRBD1. Germline lookup yields CDR1 MNHNS and CDR2 SASEGT. There are 16 residues in the CDR3. Trimming at V came to 6 bases and at J to 7 bases, leaving 12 bases not matched to a gene. CDR3 in amino acids: CASSGDGTGEANEQFF. For the CDR3, the DNA is TGTGCCAGCAGCGGGGACGGGACAGGGGAAGCTAATGAGCAGTTCTTC.

The CDR3 region has the DNA TGTGCCAGCAGCCCGGGACTGACGAACACCGGGGAGCTGTTTTTT. This sequence encodes CASSPGLTNTGELFF. The chain uses TRBV7-9 and TRBJ2-2, with D perhaps matching TRBD2 (6 bases). Between the trimmed V and J ends, which lost 5 bases and 0 bases, there was a span of 10 bases. The CDR3 consists of 15 residues. CDR1 and CDR2 (germline): SEHNR, FQNEAQ (reference sequence).

The rearrangement links TRBV9 to TRBJ2-3; D is ambiguous. V lost 0 bases to trimming and J lost 2 bases, with 10 bases between them. Looked up from germline, CDR1 is SGDLS and CDR2 is YYNGEE. The CDR3 is 15 amino acids. The CDR3 protein is CASSVGGLLTDTQYF. The CDR3 DNA reads as TGTGCCAGCAGCGTAGGAGGCCTACTCACAGATACGCAGTATTTT.